The 29 T cell receptor beta chains reported below all come from one sample, sequenced in a study of identifying expanded T cells in peripheral blood. Libraries were prepared by immunoSEQ multiplex PCR; TCRdb keeps only in-frame clonotypes and omits some of them. The sample contains tens of thousands of clones, approximately 87% of which appear only once. The sequenced sample consisted of blood. These receptors were obtained from a person aged 18 to 75 in good health.

The rearrangement uses TRBV4-2 and TRBJ2-3, with TRBD2 matching 10 bases. The CDR3 spans 16 residues. Germline V gives CDR1 LGHNA, CDR2 YNFKEQ. The trim removed 0 bases at V and 2 bases at J, leaving 2 bases unmatched. The DNA for the CDR3 is TGTGCCAGCAGCCAAGATGGGACTAGCGCCACAGATACGCAGTATTTT. Translating gives CASSQDGTSATDTQYF.

In this sample, this clone turned up once. V usage is TRBV5-1 and J usage is TRBJ2-7; D ambiguous. The CDR3 is made up of 15 amino acids. The germline CDR1 and CDR2 sequences are SGHRS and YFSETQ. V was pared by 4 bases and J by 3 bases, with 17 bases between. CDR3 nucleotides: TGCGCCAGCAGCGAAGGAACAGCGAATTACTACGAGCAGTACTTC. Its translation: CASSEGTANYYEQYF.

This chain links TRBV18 with TRBJ2-5; 9 bases are shared with TRBD1. J was trimmed by 4 bases and V by 3 bases; bases with no gene match: 6. This CDR3 has 15 amino acids. Germline V lookup: CDR1 KGHSH, CDR2 LQKENI. The CDR3: CASSPGTGRSETQYF. The CDR3, as DNA: TGTGCCAGCTCACCCGGGACAGGGAGATCAGAGACCCAGTACTTC. Variable domain in full (rest from reference TRBV18 and TRBJ2-5): NAGVMQNPRHLVRRRGQEARLRCSPMKGHSHVYWYRQLPEEGLKFMVYLQKENIIDESGMPKERFSAEFPKEGPSILRIQQVVRGDSAAYFCASSPGTGRSETQYFGPGTRLLVL.

V gene TRBV2 combines with J gene TRBJ2-7, with D perhaps matching TRBD1 (5 bases). The V gene's germline CDR1 is SNHLY and CDR2 FYNNEI. The V end was cut by 6 bases, the J end by 2 bases, with 14 bases between. The CDR3 has 14 amino acids. The CDR3 sequence is CASSGQEQTYEQYF. The CDR3 nucleotides read TGTGCCAGCAGCGGACAAGAACAGACCTACGAGCAGTACTTC.

CDR3 region: CASSLSGGYQPQHF. The CDR3 DNA sequence: TGTGCCAGCAGTTTGTCAGGGGGCTATCAGCCCCAGCATTTT. The chain combines TRBV28 with TRBJ1-5; 8 nucleotides line up with TRBD1. CDR1 MDHEN and CDR2 SYDVKM come from the germline V gene. Trimming removed 3 bases from V and 5 bases from J; junction bases left unmatched: 3. CDR3 size: 14 residues.

A remark on this clone: Different DNA sequences within this sample yield the same CDR3. This rearrangement joins TRBV7-2 to TRBJ2-3, with a possible D match to TRBD2 (5 bases). V was clipped by 1 base and J by 0 bases, with 8 bases between them. This CDR3 is 15 amino acids long. Per germline, CDR1 SGHTA and CDR2 FQGNSA. The DNA of the CDR3 is TGTGCCAGCAGCTTAGATGGCGGGAGCACAGATACGCAGTATTTT. Protein product: CASSLDGGSTDTQYF. Full variable domain (remainder filled in from reference TRBV7-2 and TRBJ2-3): GAGVSQSPSNKVTEKGKDVELRCDPISGHTALYWYRQSLGQGLEFLIYFQGNSAPDKSGLPSDRFSAERTGGSVSTLTIQRTQQEDSAVYLCASSLDGGSTDTQYFGPGTRLTVL.

The gene calls are TRBV5-1 and TRBJ2-5; 11 bases agree with TRBD2. After removal of 4 bases from V and 2 bases from J, the junction contained 10 bases not matched to a gene. Germline V gene lookup returns CDR1 SGHRS and CDR2 YFSETQ. The CDR3 length is 17 residues. The CDR3 protein is CASSLALAGDMQETQYF. CDR3 DNA sequence: TGCGCCAGCAGCCTGGCACTAGCGGGGGACATGCAAGAGACCCAGTACTTC.

The J gene is TRBJ2-3, the V gene TRBV18; TRBD1 aligns across 9 bases. The CDR3 extends over 16 amino acids. The junction had 5 bases not matched to a gene; V was cut back by 3 bases and J by 1 base. Germline V lookup: CDR1 KGHSH, CDR2 LQKENI. The CDR3 sequence is CASSPNRGPGTDTQYF. CDR3 nucleotides: TGTGCCAGCTCACCTAACAGGGGGCCGGGCACAGATACGCAGTATTTT.

The chain links TRBV7-2 to TRBJ2-1; D may be TRBD2 (6 bases). Trimming pared 2 bases from V and 10 bases from J, leaving 12 bases between. Germline assignment: CDR1 SGHTA and CDR2 FQGNSA. This CDR3 has 13 amino acids. The CDR3 DNA sequence: TGTGCCAGCAGCTTAAGCCTAGCGCAAGAGCAGTTCTTC. Translated, it gives CASSLSLAQEQFF.

J is TRBJ1-5 and V is TRBV30, with 10 nucleotides matching TRBD1. In germline, CDR1 is GTSNPN, CDR2 SVGIG (reference sequence). After removal of 5 bases from V and 3 bases from J, the junction contained 1 base not matched to a gene. This CDR3 has 13 residues. Here the CDR3 reads CAWGTGDNQPQHF. CDR3 bases: TGTGCCTGGGGGACAGGGGACAATCAGCCCCAGCATTTT.

V is TRBV27 and J is TRBJ1-6; a weak D match, TRBD1 (6 bases). The CDR3 covers 14 residues. V lost 6 bases to trimming and J lost 7 bases, with 13 bases between them. CDR1 and CDR2 from the germline V gene are MNHEY and SMNVEV (reference sequence). The DNA of the CDR3 is TGTGCCAGCAGACCTGGGACATCGAATTCACCCCTCCACTTT. This translates into CASRPGTSNSPLHF.

This chain joins TRBV29-1 and TRBJ2-7; D is perhaps TRBD2 (7 bases). V lost 6 bases and J lost 11, with 26 bases in between. Germline CDR1 is SQVTM and CDR2 is ANQGSEA. The length of the CDR3 is 14 residues. CDR3 amino acids: CSVTTHVAGAAEYF. Written as DNA, the CDR3 is TGCAGCGTGACCACCCATGTCGCGGGGGCTGCGGAGTACTTC.

In its sample, this clone was seen a few times. V is TRBV6-1 and J is TRBJ1-1; D unclear. Per germline, CDR1 MNHNS and CDR2 SASEGT. The CDR3 sequence is 11 residues long. Trimming left V 5 bases short and J 1 base short, with 2 bases between. The CDR3, as DNA: TGTGCCAGCAGTCGGAACACTGAAGCTTTCTTT. Amino acid sequence: CASSRNTEAFF.

This chain uses TRBV6-1 with TRBJ2-3, with 10 bases matching TRBD2. Losses at the gene ends were 3 bases for V and 0 bases for J; bases not matched to a gene: 12. Germline lookup yields CDR1 MNHNS and CDR2 SASEGT. CDR3 length equals 19 residues. CDR3 sequence: CASSDPTPGLATSTDTQYF. The CDR3 DNA reads TGTGCCAGCAGTGATCCCACGCCGGGACTAGCGACTAGCACAGATACGCAGTATTTT.

The chain links TRBV6-1 to TRBJ2-1; D is possibly TRBD2 (5 bases). This CDR3 spans 13 amino acids. V was pared by 5 bases and J by 9 bases, with 14 bases between. Germline V CDR1 and CDR2: MNHNS, SASEGT. The DNA of the CDR3 is TGTGCCAGCAGTATAACTAGGAATGGTGAGCAGTTCTTC. Translating gives CASSITRNGEQFF.

This rearrangement joins TRBV2 to TRBJ2-7, with 9 bases that match TRBD1. This CDR3 is built from 12 residues. J lost 4 bases, V lost 7 bases, and 2 bases had no gene match. CDR1 SNHLY and CDR2 FYNNEI come from the germline V gene. The CDR3 DNA is TGTGCCAGCAAGGACAGGGGTTACGAGCAGTACTTC. Its translation is CASKDRGYEQYF.

The chain links TRBV7-9 to TRBJ2-3; unclear D gene. This CDR3 spans 11 amino acids. The V gene's germline CDR1 is SEHNR and CDR2 FQNEAQ (reference sequence). V lost 1 base, J lost 6 bases, and 2 bases lay in between. CDR3 nucleotides: TGTGCCAGCAGCTTAGTGGATACGCAGTATTTT. Encoded protein: CASSLVDTQYF.

V is TRBV7-3 and J is TRBJ1-1, with 7 bases matching TRBD1. This CDR3 has 14 residues. With 4 bases clipped from V and 5 bases from J, the junction kept 7 bases outside the gene matches. Germline CDR1 and CDR2: SGHTA and FQGTGA. The CDR3 coding sequence is TGTGCCAGCAGCTCGACAGGGTCGAATACTGAAGCTTTCTTT. Its translation is CASSSTGSNTEAFF. Full variable domain (remainder filled in from reference TRBV7-3 and TRBJ1-1): GAGVSQTPSNKVTEKGKYVELRCDPISGHTALYWYRQSLGQGPEFLIYFQGTGAADDSGLPNDRFFAVRPEGSVSTLKIQRTERGDSAVYLCASSSTGSNTEAFFGQGTRLTVV.

This clone was seen only once. The sample holds other DNA sequences that translate to the same CDR3. This chain uses TRBV7-2 with TRBJ2-1, with 8 nucleotides matching TRBD1. Germline V gene data show CDR1 as SGHTA and CDR2 as FQGNSA. The CDR3 runs 13 residues. J lost 6 bases, V lost 3 bases, and 1 base had no gene match. The CDR3 sequence: CASSFTGGNEQFF. DNA for the CDR3: TGTGCCAGCAGCTTTACAGGGGGCAATGAGCAGTTCTTC.

This clone was counted a single time. This CDR3 is CASRPTVQETQYF. The CDR3 nucleotides read TGTGCCAGCAGGCCGACAGTTCAAGAGACCCAGTACTTC. This chain links TRBV6-5 with TRBJ2-5, with D possibly being TRBD1 (5 bases). Trimming shortened V by 6 bases and J by 2 bases, and 10 bases separated the two germline ends. CDR3 length: 13 residues. CDR1 is MNHEY, CDR2 SVGAGI, per germline.

J is TRBJ1-3 and V is TRBV5-1; TRBD1 matches 8 bases. The length of the CDR3 is 15 residues. The trim removed 4 bases at V and 4 bases at J, leaving 7 bases unmatched. Germline V lookup: CDR1 SGHRS, CDR2 YFSETQ. The CDR3 loop reads CASSPVRDRGNTIYF. As DNA, the CDR3 is TGCGCCAGCAGCCCCGTCCGGGACAGGGGAAACACCATATATTTT.

The V gene is TRBV2, the J gene TRBJ2-1; 8 bases are shared with TRBD2. The CDR3 spans 16 residues. V lost 5 bases, J lost 5 bases, and 11 bases stayed unmatched. Germline CDR1 and CDR2: SNHLY and FYNNEI. Here the CDR3 DNA reads TGTGCCAGCAGTTCTCCGGGGGGGGCCGGCCACAATGAGCAGTTCTTC. Protein: CASSSPGGAGHNEQFF.

This sequence joins TRBV29-1 and TRBJ1-1, with TRBD1 matching 8 bases. The CDR3 contains 14 residues. Germline CDR1 SQVTM, CDR2 ANQGSEA. Trimming at V came to 6 bases and at J to 5 bases, leaving 11 bases not matched to a gene. CDR3 sequence: CSVTGVGSGTEAFF. The CDR3 bases are TGCAGCGTGACAGGGGTTGGATCGGGGACTGAAGCTTTCTTT.

The V gene is TRBV30, the J gene TRBJ2-3; 9 nucleotides align to TRBD2. Germline-derived CDR1 and CDR2 are GTSNPN and SVGIG (reference sequence). V lost 4 bases to trimming and J lost 2 bases; unmatched junction nucleotides: 4. The CDR3 runs to 14 residues. CDR3 sequence reads: CAWMASGDTDTQYF. As DNA, the CDR3 is TGTGCCTGGATGGCTAGCGGGGACACAGATACGCAGTATTTT.

The chain couples TRBV30 to TRBJ2-3; 9 bases are shared with TRBD2. Germline V gene data show CDR1 as GTSNPN and CDR2 as SVGIG (reference sequence). Trimming at V came to 5 bases and at J to 5 bases, leaving 14 bases not matched to a gene. CDR3 length equals 16 residues. CDR3 bases: TGTGCCTGGGGGCTCCGACGGCTAGCGGGACGAGATACGCAGTATTTT. As protein: CAWGLRRLAGRDTQYF. Filled out from reference TRBV30 and TRBJ2-3, the complete variable domain reads SQTIHQWPATLVQPVGSPLSLECTVEGTSNPNLYWYRQAAGRGLQLLFYSVGIGQISSEVPQNLSASRPQDRQFILSSKKLLLSDSGFYLCAWGLRRLAGRDTQYFGPGTRLTVL.

This chain connects TRBV7-3 to TRBJ2-7; TRBD1 aligns across 7 bases. With V trimmed by 0 bases and J by 5 bases, 7 bases remained unmatched. Germline CDR1 reads SGHTA; CDR2 reads FQGTGA. CDR3 length equals 15 residues. In nucleotides, the CDR3 is TGTGCCAGCAGCTTAACAGGGACAGAGAATGACGAGCAGTACTTC. It encodes CASSLTGTENDEQYF.

CDR3 amino acids: CASSPSGTKNSPLHF. CDR3 bases: TGTGCCAGCTCACCATCCGGGACAAAGAATTCACCCCTCCACTTT. V usage is TRBV18 and J usage is TRBJ1-6; tentative D call: TRBD1 (6 bases). Germline CDR1 and CDR2: KGHSH and LQKENI. The CDR3 spans 15 residues. V shed 2 bases and J shed 7 bases, with 12 bases lying between them.

The chain is built from TRBV5-5 and TRBJ2-7, with 8 bases matching TRBD1. This CDR3 is 15 amino acids long. The ends lost 1 base at V and 2 bases at J; junction bases unmatched: 5. Germline lookup yields CDR1 SGHKS and CDR2 YYEKEE (reference sequence). The CDR3 protein is CASSLRDRSAYEQYF. The DNA of the CDR3 is TGTGCCAGCAGCTTGAGGGACAGGTCCGCCTACGAGCAGTACTTC.

There are a few counts of this clone. This sequence joins TRBV18 and TRBJ1-1; tentative D call: TRBD1 (6 bases). The CDR3 has 13 residues. Germline V gene sequence: CDR1 KGHSH, CDR2 LQKENI. V dropped 3 bases and J dropped 3 bases, with 8 bases sitting between them. CDR3 coding DNA: TGTGCCAGCTCACCGGGGGCGGACACTGAAGCTTTCTTT. Translating gives CASSPGADTEAFF.